The present T cell receptor beta chain was sequenced within a study of blood T cell repertoires in COVID-19. Across the study: The cDNA or gDNA used as material had been derived from T cells, B-cell-depleted T cells, or PBMCs.

This CDR3 region has 16 residues. The ends lost 1 base at V and 8 bases at J; junction bases unmatched: 9. Germline lookup yields CDR1 SGHAT and CDR2 FQNNGV. Seattle-derived patients entered the study during active infection and were followed longitudinally. The sample holds one count of this clone. TCRdb's copy holds only in-frame clones and misses some; the assay was immunoSEQ multiplex PCR. This table holds about 170,000 clones, 70% to 90% found once. The chain carries TRBV11-2 and TRBJ2-1, with 9 bases fitting TRBD2. The sequenced sample was peripheral blood. The TCR was taken from an elderly woman with COVID-19, enrolled during active disease. CDR3 residues: CASSLGRGLASDEQFF. In DNA, the CDR3 is TGTGCCAGCAGCTTAGGGCGGGGACTAGCCTCGGATGAGCAGTTCTTC.